These 32 T cell receptor beta chains were sequenced from one sample in a study of T cell repertoires in cytomegalovirus infection (dated by TCRdb to between 2018 and 2021). The treatment or condition label of this sample denotes: in vitro stimulation with specific CMV peptide epitopes to enrich CMV-specific T cells. Their antigens are not known. Sequencing was performed on an Illumina HiSeq 1500. TCRdb reprocessed the public reads (quality trimming at Q25 with fastp, clone calling with MiXCR) and kept in-frame beta chains. Rows are unified per CDR3 protein, each entry keeping the most common DNA and genes. The sample includes tens of thousands of distinct CDR3 sequences, with around 25% observed a single time. The ten largest clones take up approximately 49% of the sample. Sequenced material: CD8+ T cells from cultured PBMCs, taken from culture after CMV antigen stimulation. The receptors shown here come from a human donor in good health (CMV status not recorded). Some clones in this sample may be carry-over from other donors' samples.

This clonotype showed up just a few times. This chain links TRBV12-3 or TRBV12-4 with TRBJ2-7; 15 nucleotides align to TRBD2. The CDR3 has 17 residues. The junction had 6 bases not matched to a gene; V was cut back by 3 bases and J by 3 bases. CDR3 residues: CASSFGLAGGPGYEQYF. Written as DNA, the CDR3 is TGTGCCAGCAGTTTCGGACTAGCGGGAGGGCCGGGCTACGAGCAGTACTTC.

This clonotype was observed many times. The rearrangement joins TRBV4-1 to TRBJ1-6; 8 bases are shared with TRBD1. J lost 7 bases, V lost 0 bases, and 5 bases had no gene match. From germline, CDR1 is MGHRA and CDR2 YSYEKL. CDR3 size: 16 residues. The DNA of the CDR3 is TGCGCCAGCAGCCAAGAGAGACAGGGGTGGAATTCACCCCTCCACTTT. This codes for CASSQERQGWNSPLHF.

There are many counts of this clonotype. The chain joins TRBV7-9 to TRBJ1-5, with D unresolved. The germline V and J ends were trimmed by 3 bases and 2 bases, with 17 bases remaining between them. The germline CDR1 and CDR2 sequences are SEHNR and FQNEAQ (reference sequence). This CDR3 spans 17 amino acids. CDR3 sequence (DNA): TGTGCCAGCAGCTTTGGATATGGTGGCAAACGCAATCAGCCCCAGCATTTT. The encoded protein is CASSFGYGGKRNQPQHF.

The rearrangement links TRBV27 to TRBJ2-7, with unresolved D. V dropped 5 bases and J dropped 1 base, with 9 bases sitting between them. The CDR3 loop spans 13 amino acids. Germline V CDR1 and CDR2: MNHEY, SMNVEV (reference sequence). The CDR3 loop is CASSPNLSYEQYF. The CDR3 DNA follows: TGTGCCAGCAGTCCCAATTTGTCCTACGAGCAGTACTTC.

The chain uses TRBV6-5 and TRBJ1-4, with D uncertain. Deletions cut 3 bases from V and 2 bases from J, with 13 bases between. The germline V gene has CDR1 MNHEY and CDR2 SVGAGI. This CDR3 has 16 residues. CDR3 residues: CASSYSVLETNEKLFF. The CDR3 nucleotides read TGTGCCAGCAGTTATTCGGTTCTGGAGACTAATGAAAAACTGTTTTTT.

The chain combines TRBV5-4 with TRBJ2-7, with D unresolved. V was shortened by 4 bases and J by 5 bases, with 19 bases between the two germline ends. The CDR3 has 15 amino acids. Germline-derived CDR1 and CDR2 are SGHNT and YYREEE (reference sequence). The CDR3: CASSPSGFGLDEQYF. The CDR3 nucleotides read TGTGCCAGCAGCCCCTCCGGGTTTGGGTTGGACGAGCAGTACTTC.

J is TRBJ2-5 and V is TRBV28; D gene unclear. Germline V gene lookup returns CDR1 MDHEN and CDR2 SYDVKM. Trimming shortened V by 6 bases and J by 4 bases, and 15 bases separated the two germline ends. This CDR3 comprises 14 residues. The chain's CDR3 is CASSLPGIGETQYF. The CDR3 DNA is TGTGCCAGCAGCCTCCCGGGTATTGGAGAGACCCAGTACTTC.

The V call is TRBV5-4, the J call TRBJ1-4, with a possible D match to TRBD1 (6 bases). This CDR3 is 16 amino acids long. V lost 2 bases, J lost 1 base, and 12 bases lay in between. CDR1 is SGHNT, CDR2 YYREEE, per germline (reference sequence). CDR3 residues: CASSFGGSGTNEKLFF. The CDR3 DNA is TGTGCCAGCAGCTTTGGGGGCTCGGGAACTAATGAAAAACTGTTTTTT.

J is TRBJ2-1 and V is TRBV5-1; 7 bases match TRBD1. The CDR3 consists of 15 residues. Looked up from germline, CDR1 is SGHRS and CDR2 is YFSETQ. V trimming: 3 bases; J trimming: 4 bases; junction bases outside the gene matches: 7. CDR3 nucleotides: TGCGCCAGCAGCTCTGAGGACAGGTCTTACAATGAGCAGTTCTTC. Its protein product is CASSSEDRSYNEQFF.

Ten or more counts support this clonotype. The chain combines TRBV18 with TRBJ2-7, with D unresolved. The CDR3 is made up of 12 amino acids. Germline CDR1 reads KGHSH; CDR2 reads LQKENI. The ends were cut back, 2 bases at V and 5 bases at J, with 7 bases in the middle. The CDR3 here is CASSPDRHEQYF. The DNA of the CDR3 is TGTGCCAGCTCACCAGATCGCCACGAGCAGTACTTC.

Of note for this clonotype: At one end, the junction sequence differs from germline, possibly due to a read error. The chain combines TRBV12-3 or TRBV12-4 with TRBJ2-7; maybe TRBD1 (6 bases). The CDR3 covers 13 residues. CDR3 nucleotides: TGTGCCAGCAGTTTGGGGGCTGCGTACGAGCAGCACTTC. Its protein is CASSLGAAYEQHF.

This clonotype was detected ten times or more. The chain is built from TRBV7-9 and TRBJ1-2; 10 positions match TRBD1. J was trimmed by 5 bases and V by 5 bases; bases with no gene match: 11. The CDR3 runs 16 residues. CDR1 SEHNR and CDR2 FQNEAQ come from the germline V gene (reference sequence). The CDR3 reads CASSQQAGTGEYGYTF. The CDR3 DNA follows: TGTGCCAGCAGCCAACAAGCGGGGACAGGGGAATATGGCTACACCTTC.

The rearrangement uses TRBV18 and TRBJ1-5, with 8 bases aligning to TRBD1. J gave up 5 bases and V 2 bases, and 5 bases lay outside the gene matches. The CDR3 consists of 15 residues. Germline loops: CDR1 KGHSH, CDR2 LQKENI. The CDR3 sequence: CASSPEQGDYQPQHF. The CDR3 nucleotides read TGTGCCAGCTCACCAGAACAGGGGGATTATCAGCCCCAGCATTTT.

This chain joins TRBV14 and TRBJ2-7; D uncertain. Per the germline V gene, CDR1 is SGHDN and CDR2 is FVKESK. V was clipped by 2 bases and J by 2 bases, with 10 bases between them. The CDR3 contains 14 residues. The CDR3 here is CASSQYDTPYEQYF. CDR3 sequence (DNA): TGTGCCAGCAGCCAATACGATACACCCTACGAGCAGTACTTC.

The rearrangement links TRBV30 to TRBJ1-5; D not certain. Germline V gene lookup returns CDR1 GTSNPN and CDR2 SVGIG (reference sequence). The V end was cut by 0 bases, the J end by 2 bases, with 5 bases between. The CDR3 has 13 residues. The CDR3 is CAWSVDGNQPQHF. The CDR3 DNA reads as TGTGCCTGGAGTGTGGATGGCAATCAGCCCCAGCATTTT.

The chain links TRBV28 to TRBJ2-3; 12 bases line up with TRBD2. V shed 7 bases and J 2 bases; nucleotides not matched to a gene: 7. The CDR3 is made up of 16 amino acids. Germline CDR1 reads MDHEN; CDR2 reads SYDVKM. The chain's CDR3 is CASTPSGGGYTDTQYF. CDR3 nucleotides: TGTGCCAGCACTCCTAGCGGGGGGGGCTACACAGATACGCAGTATTTT.

The CDR3 is CASSYPFRAELQYF. DNA of the CDR3: TGTGCCAGCAGTTATCCCTTTCGGGCCGAATTGCAGTATTTT. V gene TRBV6-8 combines with J gene TRBJ2-3; D is uncertain. The CDR3 consists of 14 residues. Looked up from germline, CDR1 is MNHGY and CDR2 is SAAAGT. V lost 3 bases and J lost 11, with 18 bases in between.

This clonotype was seen a handful of times. The CDR3, as DNA: TGTGCCACCAGCAGAGACCGAGGACTTAGCTCCTACAATGAGCAGTTCTTC. It translates to CATSRDRGLSSYNEQFF. The chain employs TRBV15 and TRBJ2-1; a possible D gene is TRBD2 (5 bases). In germline, CDR1 is LNHNV, CDR2 YYDKDF (reference sequence). V gave up 0 bases and J gave up 0 bases, with 12 bases separating them. The CDR3 totals 17 residues.

This clonotype was counted only a few times. The chain couples TRBV19 to TRBJ2-7; 11 bases fit TRBD2. The CDR3 loop spans 18 amino acids. Germline lookup yields CDR1 LNHDA and CDR2 SQIVND (reference sequence). The V gene end was trimmed by 7 bases and the J gene end by 0 bases; junction bases not matched to a gene: 14. In DNA, the CDR3 is TGTGCCAGTACTGCTGGGCCCACTAGCGGGGGCTACTCCTACGAGCAGTACTTC. Protein sequence: CASTAGPTSGGYSYEQYF.

This clonotype was seen just once. This rearrangement joins TRBV20-1 to TRBJ2-3; TRBD2 agrees at 8 bases. The germline CDR1 and CDR2 sequences are DFQATT and SNEGSKA (reference sequence). With V trimmed by 0 bases and J by 1 base, 9 bases remained unmatched. This CDR3 has 17 residues. The CDR3, as DNA: TGCAGTGCTAGAGATCGGGGGGGGGCGCGGGGCACAGATACGCAGTATTTT. Amino acid sequence: CSARDRGGARGTDTQYF.

This clonotype was seen a handful of times. The rearrangement joins TRBV5-6 to TRBJ1-2, with D possibly being TRBD1 (5 bases). CDR1 SGHDT and CDR2 YYEEEE come from the germline V gene. V was shortened by 4 bases and J by 1 base, with 17 bases between the two germline ends. CDR3 length: 16 amino acids. The CDR3 protein is CASSLGGTEGNYGYTF. CDR3 DNA: TGTGCCAGCAGCCTGGGAGGGACCGAGGGTAACTATGGCTACACCTTC.

The rearrangement joins TRBV20-1 to TRBJ1-3; D remains ambiguous. With 6 bases removed from V and 1 base from J, the gap between germline ends came to 13 bases. CDR3 length equals 14 residues. Germline V gene lookup returns CDR1 DFQATT and CDR2 SNEGSKA (reference sequence). In DNA form, the CDR3 reads TGCAGTGCCCCCGGAGAAGGATCTGGAAACACCATATATTTT. This translates into CSAPGEGSGNTIYF.

This chain joins TRBV6-2 or TRBV6-3 and TRBJ1-5; D is perhaps TRBD1 (6 bases). This CDR3 is built from 15 residues. V lost 0 bases and J lost 9, with 15 bases in between. Germline-derived CDR1 and CDR2 are MNHEY and SVGEGT. In nucleotides, the CDR3 is TGTGCCAGCAGTTACTCGGGGGGGCCGAAGAGGCCCCAGCATTTT. Translating gives CASSYSGGPKRPQHF.

This clonotype was seen only a few times. This chain links TRBV19 with TRBJ1-4, with no clear D. V lost 3 bases to trimming and J lost 5 bases, with 13 bases between them. The length of the CDR3 is 15 residues. Germline CDR1 and CDR2: LNHDA and SQIVND (reference sequence). In DNA form, the CDR3 reads TGTGCCAGTAGTATTCGGGAAGAGATAAATGAAAAACTGTTTTTT. Protein sequence: CASSIREEINEKLFF. The full variable domain, with the rest looked up from reference TRBV19 and TRBJ1-4, is DGGITQSPKYLFRKEGQNVTLSCEQNLNHDAMYWYRQDPGQGLRLIYYSQIVNDFQKGDIAEGYSVSREKKESFPLTVTSAQKNPTAFYLCASSIREEINEKLFFGSGTQLSVL.

The chain employs TRBV11-2 and TRBJ2-7, with 8 bases that match TRBD2. Germline V gene sequence: CDR1 SGHAT, CDR2 FQNNGV. The V gene end was trimmed by 1 base and the J gene end by 4 bases; junction bases not matched to a gene: 3. This CDR3 contains 14 residues. The CDR3 nucleotides are TGTGCCAGCAGCTTAGCGGGAGGGCCGTACGAGCAGTACTTC. Residues: CASSLAGGPYEQYF.

This chain joins TRBV27 and TRBJ2-7; D gene uncertain. This CDR3 contains 11 residues. V was cut by 8 bases and J by 4 bases, with 9 bases left in between. Per germline, CDR1 MNHEY and CDR2 SMNVEV (reference sequence). The CDR3, as DNA: TGTGCCAGCGGGCTGGTATACGAGCAGTACTTC. Its translation is CASGLVYEQYF.

V usage is TRBV24-1 and J usage is TRBJ2-2; 8 bases are a match to TRBD1. This CDR3 region has 15 residues. Germline V gene sequence: CDR1 KGHDR, CDR2 SFDVKD. With 6 bases clipped from V and 6 bases from J, the junction kept 8 bases outside the gene matches. CDR3 nucleotide sequence: TGTGCCACCAGTATGACAGGGGAAATTGCCGGGGAGCTGTTTTTT. This sequence encodes CATSMTGEIAGELFF.

V usage is TRBV10-3 and J usage is TRBJ2-7, with 8 bases identical to TRBD1. The V gene end was trimmed by 3 bases and the J gene end by 5 bases; junction bases not matched to a gene: 3. CDR1 and CDR2 (germline): ENHRY, SYGVKD. The CDR3 spans 13 residues. For the CDR3, the DNA is TGTGCCATCAGTGAACAGGGGGAAAACGAGCAGTACTTC. Translation: CAISEQGENEQYF.

At least ten counts were recorded for this clonotype. V and J are TRBV28 and TRBJ2-5; D gene uncertain. The V and J ends lost 5 bases and 2 bases respectively, with 12 bases between them. The germline V gene has CDR1 MDHEN and CDR2 SYDVKM. The CDR3 is 14 amino acids. The CDR3 DNA is TGTGCCAGCAGTCCAGATGTTGGACAAGAGACCCAGTACTTC. Residues: CASSPDVGQETQYF.

On this clonotype itself: A read error may be the cause here, since a much bigger clone is one base away. The chain links TRBV14 to TRBJ2-1; 10 positions agree with TRBD2. V shed 9 bases, J shed 7 bases, and the junction held 9 bases outside the gene matches. Per the germline V gene, CDR1 is SGHDN and CDR2 is FVKESK. The CDR3 totals 14 residues. This chain's CDR3 is CARNIAGGKNEQFF. The CDR3 coding sequence is TGTGCCAGAAACATAGCGGGGGGCAAAAATGAGCAGTTCTTC.

This clonotype was detected a few times. DNA of the CDR3: TGTGCCAGCAGCCAAGAGGGAGGGGACTTCCAAGAGACCCAGTACTTC. Protein product: CASSQEGGDFQETQYF. The chain uses TRBV4-2 and TRBJ2-5, with 7 bases aligning to TRBD2. The CDR3 contains 16 residues. CDR1 and CDR2 (germline): LGHNA, YNFKEQ. Unmatched junction bases numbered 5, after V lost 0 bases and J lost 1 base.

The chain carries TRBV9 and TRBJ2-5; tentative D call: TRBD2 (6 bases). CDR1 and CDR2 (germline): SGDLS, YYNGEE. Trimming shortened V by 0 bases and J by 9 bases, and 9 bases separated the two germline ends. The CDR3 extends over 12 amino acids. The DNA of the CDR3 is TGTGCCAGCAGCGTAGCGGGGGAAGCCCAGTACTTC. Translating it yields CASSVAGEAQYF.